The present TCR beta chain was sequenced within a study of spatial heterogeneity in lung cancer. Study background: Within tumor regions, the number of TCR transcripts tracked closely with a T cell module score obtained from matched bulk RNA-seq.

Ten or more counts support this clonotype. Its antigen is not identified. Found in a library prepared for alpha chains, this beta chain is an off-target read, and its abundance has little meaning. TCRdb reanalysed the 5' RACE reads using MiXCR and keeps one entry per CDR3 protein. The repertoire holds 6,000 to 8,000 distinct CDR3 sequences, around 7% seen once, with about a sixth in the top ten. The time point was: sample taken at primary tumor resection. The donor group consisted of 72 patients who had untreated, early-stage non-small cell lung cancer. Tumor, nontumor lung or frozen PBMC supplied whole RNA that was sequenced unsorted. The study, taken as a whole, reports: The study found that expanded intratumoral alpha and beta TCR counts tracked tumor mutation counts. Tumor T cell coverage was estimated at 6% to 7% for alpha and roughly 14% for beta chains.

This TCR was sampled from a female donor with early-stage non-small cell lung cancer. This specimen consisted of lung tumor tissue, obtained at surgery.

The CDR3 DNA is TGTGCCAGCAGGACCGGGACTTTCCCTGGGGCCAACGTCCTGACTTTC. Protein sequence: CASRTGTFPGANVLTF. J is TRBJ2-6 and V is TRBV12-3 or TRBV12-4; D perhaps matches TRBD2 (6 bases). The CDR3 is 16 amino acids. V was cut by 6 bases and J by 2 bases, with 14 bases left in between.